This entry is about one TCR beta chain. Using its own MiXCR run on the 5' RACE reads, TCRdb lists one record per CDR3 protein. The sample shows about 250,000 distinct CDR3 sequences, roughly 15% of them seen only once. This sample was included in a study of T-cell memory formation after mild COVID-19. Germline V gene data show CDR1 as SGHAT and CDR2 as FQNNGV. V lost 1 base, J lost 8 bases, and 11 bases lay in between. There are 13 residues in the CDR3. The source is an adult woman who had mild COVID-19 (a few samples of this study predate the infection). Cell type and time point are not known. The chain uses TRBV11-2 and TRBJ1-2; D is unclear. The source material was PBMCs or a T cell subset sorted from them (not recorded which). In nucleotides, the CDR3 is TGTGCCAGCAGCTTAGTTTCGGGGTGGGGCTACACCTTC. This codes for CASSLVSGWGYTF.